These 27 T cell receptor beta chains were all obtained from the same sample, sequenced in a study of blood T cell repertoires in COVID-19. Sequenced by immunoSEQ multiplex PCR; TCRdb stores in-frame clones only, minus some. Found here are about 200,000 clones, roughly 84% of them singletons; the top ten hold about 3.3%. Input material: PBMCs or T cells enriched from blood (not recorded which). The receptors originated from a young woman who had been exposed to COVID-19.

This chain uses TRBV5-4 with TRBJ2-5; TRBD2 is a possible D gene (6 bases). Per germline, CDR1 SGHNT and CDR2 YYREEE (reference sequence). Trimming took off 4 bases at V and 2 bases at J, with 9 bases between the two ends. This CDR3 spans 13 amino acids. CDR3 nucleotide sequence: TGTGCCAGCAGCCCCGCGGGGCAAGAGACCCAGTACTTC. Protein product: CASSPAGQETQYF.

The chain combines TRBV9 with TRBJ1-1; D is ambiguous. The CDR3 sequence is 14 residues long. V lost 0 bases and J 1 base, leaving 7 bases between the germline ends. Germline-derived CDR1 and CDR2 are SGDLS and YYNGEE. The CDR3 reads CASSVGTANTEAFF. The CDR3 DNA is TGTGCCAGCAGCGTAGGGACTGCGAACACTGAAGCTTTCTTT.

The chain employs TRBV6-5 and TRBJ1-6; maybe TRBD1 (5 bases). This CDR3 contains 13 residues. CDR1 is MNHEY and CDR2 is SVGAGI in the germline V gene. With 10 bases removed from V and 11 bases from J, the gap between germline ends came to 18 bases. CDR3 sequence reads: CATYPQGSTPLHF. The CDR3 bases are TGTGCCACGTACCCCCAGGGATCGACACCCCTCCACTTT.

The V gene is TRBV3-1 (or the pseudogene TRBV3-2), the J gene TRBJ1-1; maybe TRBD1 (6 bases). This CDR3 is built from 13 residues. The V and J ends lost 2 bases and 9 bases respectively, with 13 bases between them. Germline V gene data show CDR1 as LGHDT and CDR2 as YNNKEL (reference sequence). The CDR3 DNA follows: TGTGCCAGCAGCCAACTTAGACAGGCTCAAGCTTTCTTT. Its protein product is CASSQLRQAQAFF.

The V and J genes are TRBV23-1 and TRBJ2-7; TRBD1 agrees at 9 bases. TRBV23-1 is annotated as an ORF whose role is uncertain. The ends lost 4 bases at V and 3 bases at J; junction bases unmatched: 7. This CDR3 has 15 amino acids. The CDR3 region is CASSRVGTGSYEQYF. CDR3 in DNA: TGCGCCAGCAGTCGCGTCGGGACAGGGAGCTACGAGCAGTACTTC.

The rearrangement uses TRBV2 and TRBJ1-4; 11 nucleotides align to TRBD1. Trimming took 6 bases from V and 10 from J; bases not matched to a gene: 10. There are 15 residues in the CDR3. From germline, CDR1 is SNHLY and CDR2 FYNNEI. The CDR3: CASRSEDRGLGKLFF. CDR3 bases: TGTGCCAGCAGAAGCGAGGACAGGGGGCTTGGAAAACTGTTTTTT.

The chain employs TRBV7-9 and TRBJ1-1; tentative D call: TRBD1 (5 bases). V lost 4 bases and J 8 bases, leaving 14 bases between the germline ends. Germline V gives CDR1 SEHNR, CDR2 FQNEAQ (reference sequence). The CDR3 runs to 13 residues. The CDR3 spells CASSSHPGLEAFF. CDR3 coding DNA: TGTGCCAGCAGCTCCCACCCGGGACTAGAAGCTTTCTTT.

This clone appeared a few times. V gene TRBV18 combines with J gene TRBJ1-1; D ambiguous. Trimming pared 4 bases from V and 0 bases from J, leaving 6 bases between. In germline, CDR1 is KGHSH, CDR2 LQKENI. The CDR3 consists of 13 residues. CDR3 in DNA: TGTGCCAGCTCACGTAGTATGAACACTGAAGCTTTCTTT. Amino acids: CASSRSMNTEAFF.

This sequence joins TRBV18 and TRBJ2-3, with TRBD2 as a possible D gene (5 bases). V was clipped by 3 bases and J by 2 bases, with 18 bases between them. CDR3 length: 17 residues. From germline, CDR1 is KGHSH and CDR2 LQKENI. CDR3 in amino acids: CASSPPAERVDTDTQYF. The CDR3 region has the DNA TGTGCCAGCTCACCTCCCGCGGAGAGGGTGGACACAGATACGCAGTATTTT.

J is TRBJ2-3 and V is TRBV11-2, with no clear D. The V and J ends lost 5 bases and 2 bases respectively, with 11 bases between them. This CDR3 is built from 14 residues. CDR1 and CDR2 (germline): SGHAT, FQNNGV. This CDR3 is CASSPALITDTQYF. CDR3 nucleotides: TGTGCCAGCAGCCCCGCACTAATCACAGATACGCAGTATTTT.

The genes are TRBV19 and TRBJ1-1, with D unresolved. Germline CDR1 reads LNHDA; CDR2 reads SQIVND (reference sequence). Trimming stripped 3 bases from V and 0 bases from J, with 8 bases between. CDR3 length: 14 amino acids. The CDR3 loop reads CASSMGSLNTEAFF. DNA for the CDR3: TGTGCCAGTAGTATGGGCAGTTTGAACACTGAAGCTTTCTTT.

The chain employs TRBV19 and TRBJ1-2; perhaps TRBD1 as D (5 bases). This CDR3 has 12 amino acids. The V end was cut by 7 bases, the J end by 2 bases, with 8 bases between. Germline loops: CDR1 LNHDA, CDR2 SQIVND (reference sequence). This chain's CDR3 is CASKRGNYGYTF. The CDR3 DNA sequence: TGTGCCAGTAAACGGGGGAACTATGGCTACACCTTC.

V gene TRBV13 combines with J gene TRBJ1-1, with D unresolved. The CDR3 consists of 16 residues. Looked up from germline, CDR1 is PRHDT and CDR2 is FYEKMQ (reference sequence). Between the trimmed V and J ends, which lost 2 bases and 3 bases, there was a span of 16 bases. Here the CDR3 reads CASSLRLPGGDTEAFF. The CDR3 DNA sequence: TGTGCCAGCAGCTTAAGACTCCCAGGAGGTGACACTGAAGCTTTCTTT.

This sequence joins TRBV18 and TRBJ2-7; tentatively, D is TRBD1 (5 bases). Germline CDR1 reads KGHSH; CDR2 reads LQKENI. V was clipped by 6 bases and J by 1 base, with 10 bases between them. The CDR3 has 13 residues. For the CDR3, the DNA is TGTGCCAGCTCTCCCCAGGGTTCCTACGAGCAGTACTTC. It encodes CASSPQGSYEQYF.

The V call is TRBV7-2, the J call TRBJ2-1; 12 bases match TRBD2. Trimming cost V 5 bases and J 5 bases; bases outside gene matches: 10. This CDR3 has 17 residues. Germline lookup yields CDR1 SGHTA and CDR2 FQGNSA. CDR3 amino acids: CASSLGTSGQRDNEQFF. The DNA for the CDR3 is TGTGCCAGCAGCCTAGGGACTAGCGGGCAACGGGACAATGAGCAGTTCTTC.

The V call is TRBV18, the J call TRBJ1-2; no clear D gene. Per germline, CDR1 KGHSH and CDR2 LQKENI. This CDR3 comprises 14 residues. The V end was cut by 3 bases, the J end by 3 bases, with 11 bases between. CDR3 protein: CASSPGTDDYGYTF. Here the CDR3 DNA reads TGTGCCAGCTCACCGGGTACAGACGACTATGGCTACACCTTC.

V gene TRBV10-3 combines with J gene TRBJ1-3; 10 positions agree with TRBD1. Germline values: CDR1 ENHRY, CDR2 SYGVKD. V was clipped by 2 bases and J by 8 bases; unmatched bases: 6. The CDR3 totals 15 residues. The CDR3 region is CAISELGQGEDTIYF. Here the CDR3 DNA reads TGTGCCATCAGTGAGCTCGGACAGGGGGAAGACACCATATATTTT.

The chain couples TRBV5-4 to TRBJ2-5, with D maybe TRBD2 (5 bases). V lost 1 base, J lost 5 bases, and 15 bases lay in between. CDR3 length equals 15 residues. Germline V CDR1 and CDR2: SGHNT, YYREEE (reference sequence). The CDR3 reads CASSLPRGVRETQYF. The CDR3 coding sequence is TGTGCCAGCAGCTTGCCCCGGGGAGTTAGGGAGACCCAGTACTTC.

This clone has more than one count but fewer than ten. The chain uses TRBV4-3 and TRBJ1-2; 8 bases map to TRBD1. Germline V gene data show CDR1 as LGHNA and CDR2 as YSLEER. V lost 5 bases to trimming and J lost 8 bases; unmatched junction nucleotides: 10. The CDR3 consists of 14 residues. The CDR3 nucleotides read TGCGCCAGCAGCTGGGTGGACAGGGAGGAAGGCTACACCTTC. Amino acid sequence: CASSWVDREEGYTF.

The chain has TRBV11-3 and TRBJ2-3; 7 bases agree with TRBD2. Germline V gene lookup returns CDR1 SGHNT and CDR2 YENEEA. The CDR3 is 14 amino acids. V lost 3 bases, J lost 4 bases, and 4 bases stayed unmatched. This chain's CDR3 is CASSLAGEADTQYF. The DNA for the CDR3 is TGTGCCAGCAGCTTGGCGGGGGAAGCAGATACGCAGTATTTT.

The chain links TRBV19 to TRBJ1-5; D perhaps matches TRBD1 (6 bases). The V gene lost 3 bases and the J gene lost 7 bases, with 10 bases spanning the gap. Germline lookup yields CDR1 LNHDA and CDR2 SQIVND (reference sequence). The CDR3 has 13 amino acids. DNA of the CDR3: TGTGCCAGTAGTATGGGGGCTAGGCAGCCCCAGCATTTT. Translation: CASSMGARQPQHF. The full variable domain, completed using reference TRBV19 and TRBJ1-5, is DGGITQSPKYLFRKEGQNVTLSCEQNLNHDAMYWYRQDPGQGLRLIYYSQIVNDFQKGDIAEGYSVSREKKESFPLTVTSAQKNPTAFYLCASSMGARQPQHFGDGTRLSIL.

V usage is TRBV5-1 and J usage is TRBJ1-1; D gene ambiguous. The CDR3 spans 11 residues. The germline V and J ends were trimmed by 0 bases and 8 bases, with 5 bases remaining between them. Germline V lookup: CDR1 SGHRS, CDR2 YFSETQ. The CDR3, as DNA: TGCGCCAGCAGCTTGGGCCAGGAAGCTTTCTTT. This encodes CASSLGQEAFF.

The V and J genes are TRBV29-1 and TRBJ1-1; D is ambiguous. The CDR3 consists of 11 residues. Trimming left V 4 bases short and J 2 bases short, with 5 bases between. Per germline, CDR1 SQVTM and CDR2 ANQGSEA. The chain's CDR3 is CSVVQNTEAFF. In DNA form, the CDR3 reads TGCAGCGTTGTACAAAACACTGAAGCTTTCTTT. Combining the CDR3 with reference TRBV29-1 and TRBJ1-1 gives the whole variable domain SAVISQKPSRDICQRGTSLTIQCQVDSQVTMMFWYRQQPGQSLTLIATANQGSEATYESGFVIDKFPISRPNLTFSTLTVSNMSPEDSSIYLCSVVQNTEAFFGQGTRLTVV.

The chain combines TRBV19 with TRBJ2-1; maybe TRBD2 (6 bases). The V gene's germline CDR1 is LNHDA and CDR2 SQIVND (reference sequence). The CDR3 is 16 amino acids. Trimming left V 1 base short and J 0 bases short, with 10 bases between. The CDR3 DNA reads TGTGCCAGTAGTATAGGGGACTGGTCCTCCTACAATGAGCAGTTCTTC. This sequence encodes CASSIGDWSSYNEQFF.

This clone was detected only once. The chain uses TRBV9 and TRBJ1-1; D unresolved. Germline-derived CDR1 and CDR2 are SGDLS and YYNGEE. V dropped 0 bases and J dropped 4 bases, with 16 bases sitting between them. The CDR3 has 16 amino acids. As DNA, the CDR3 is TGTGCCAGCAGCGTAGGGGAGGGATTGCGGTTCACTGAAGCTTTCTTT. Translated, it gives CASSVGEGLRFTEAFF. Complete variable domain (other parts from reference TRBV9 and TRBJ1-1): DSGVTQTPKHLITATGQRVTLRCSPRSGDLSVYWYQQSLDQGLQFLIQYYNGEERAKGNILERFSAQQFPDLHSELNLSSLELGDSALYFCASSVGEGLRFTEAFFGQGTRLTVV.

V usage is TRBV27 and J usage is TRBJ1-1, with D unclear. Per the germline V gene, CDR1 is MNHEY and CDR2 is SMNVEV (reference sequence). V gave up 5 bases and J gave up 1 base, with 8 bases separating them. This CDR3 region has 13 residues. The CDR3 region is CASSPSGNTEAFF. The CDR3 region has the DNA TGTGCCAGCAGTCCTAGTGGGAACACTGAAGCTTTCTTT.

This chain uses TRBV30 with TRBJ1-2; 10 bases line up with TRBD1. The CDR3 is 14 residues long. The ends lost 5 bases at V and 4 bases at J; junction bases unmatched: 7. Per germline, CDR1 GTSNPN and CDR2 SVGIG (reference sequence). The CDR3 reads CAWGTGAVVYGYTF. The CDR3, as DNA: TGTGCCTGGGGGACAGGGGCAGTGGTCTATGGCTACACCTTC.